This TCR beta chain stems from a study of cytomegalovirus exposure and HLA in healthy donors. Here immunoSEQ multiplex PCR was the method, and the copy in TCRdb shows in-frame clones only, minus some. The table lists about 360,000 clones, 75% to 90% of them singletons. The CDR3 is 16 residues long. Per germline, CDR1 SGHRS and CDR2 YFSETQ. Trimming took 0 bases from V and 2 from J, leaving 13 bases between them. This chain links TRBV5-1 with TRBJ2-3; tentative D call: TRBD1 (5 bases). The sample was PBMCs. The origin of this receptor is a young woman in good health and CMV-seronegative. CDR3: CASSLEGSALTDTQYF. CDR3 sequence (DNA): TGCGCCAGCAGCTTGGAGGGGTCCGCCCTCACAGATACGCAGTATTTT.